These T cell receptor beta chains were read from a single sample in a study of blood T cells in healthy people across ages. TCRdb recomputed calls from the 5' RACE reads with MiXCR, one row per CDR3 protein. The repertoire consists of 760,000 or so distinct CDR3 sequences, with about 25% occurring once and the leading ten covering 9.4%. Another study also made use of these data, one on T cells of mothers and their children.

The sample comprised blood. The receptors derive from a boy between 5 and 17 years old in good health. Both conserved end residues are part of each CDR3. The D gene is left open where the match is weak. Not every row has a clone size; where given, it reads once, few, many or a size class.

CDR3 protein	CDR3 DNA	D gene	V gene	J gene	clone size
CASSSARGKAYEQYF	TGTGCCAGCAGCTCAGCCCGGGGGAAGGCCTACGAGCAGTACTTC	.	TRBV2	TRBJ2-7	.
CASSPDKVLEYEQYF	TGTGCCAGCAGTCCTGACAAGGTTCTAGAATACGAGCAGTACTTC	.	TRBV28	TRBJ2-7	.
CSARDGNEQFF	TGCAGTGCTAGAGATGGCAATGAGCAGTTCTTC	.	TRBV20-1	TRBJ2-1	few
CASRTGENEETQYF	TGTGCCAGCAGAACGGGGGAAAATGAAGAGACCCAGTACTTC	.	TRBV28	TRBJ2-5	few
CASSRYRDSINRSYNEQFF	TGTGCCAGCAGCCGTTACCGGGACAGTATCAATCGCTCCTACAATGAGCAGTTCTTC	TRBD1	TRBV11-2	TRBJ2-1	.
CASSHRQGEAFF	TGTGCCAGCAGCCACCGACAGGGTGAAGCTTTCTTT	TRBD1	TRBV3-1	TRBJ1-1	.
CASSPWEALSYIQYF	TGTGCCAGCAGCCCCTGGGAGGCGTTGAGTTACATTCAGTACTTC	.	TRBV7-9	TRBJ2-4	few
CASSQGRGGAYNEQFF	TGCGCCAGCAGCCAAGGAAGGGGGGGGGCTTACAATGAGCAGTTCTTC	.	TRBV4-1	TRBJ2-1	.
CASSKPPDSLNTEAFF	TGTGCCAGCAGCAAGCCACCCGACAGCCTGAACACTGAAGCTTTCTTT	.	TRBV21-1	TRBJ1-1	few
CASSSWTGAGEDTQYF	TGTGCCAGCAGCTCCTGGACAGGGGCTGGAGAAGATACGCAGTATTTT	TRBD1	TRBV11-3	TRBJ2-3	few
CSASGLAGGPYYNEQFF	TGCAGTGCTAGTGGCCTAGCGGGAGGACCCTACTACAATGAGCAGTTCTTC	TRBD2	TRBV20-1	TRBJ2-1	.
CAISDSPDEQYF	TGTGCAATCAGTGATAGCCCGGACGAGCAGTACTTC	.	TRBV10-3	TRBJ2-7	.
CASSFVSGSSYNEQFF	TGTGCCAGCAGTTTTGTTAGCGGGAGCTCCTACAATGAGCAGTTCTTC	TRBD2	TRBV27	TRBJ2-1	few
CSATDRANTEAFF	TGCAGTGCAACTGACAGGGCGAACACTGAAGCTTTCTTT	TRBD1	TRBV20-1	TRBJ1-1	.
CASSQELWSYEQYF	TGCGCCAGCAGCCAAGAATTGTGGAGCTACGAGCAGTACTTC	.	TRBV4-3	TRBJ2-7	few
CSAREPLNTQYF	TGCAGTGCTAGAGAACCCTTAAATACGCAGTATTTT	.	TRBV20-1	TRBJ2-3	.
CASSLEERDRSYNSPLHF	TGTGCCAGCAGCTTAGAGGAACGGGACCGCTCCTATAATTCACCCCTCCACTTT	.	TRBV7-8	TRBJ1-6	.
CASSYQGQLSPLHF	TGTGCCAGCAGTTATCAGGGACAGTTATCACCCCTCCACTTT	TRBD1	TRBV27	TRBJ1-6	.